Detailed here is one T cell receptor beta chain. Trimming cost V 0 bases and J 2 bases, with 6 bases left between them. Per the germline V gene, CDR1 is SGHRS and CDR2 is YFSETQ. The CDR3 totals 14 residues. The entry originates in a study of blood T cell repertoires in COVID-19. Study as a whole: T cells, B-cell-depleted T cells, or PBMCs provided the cDNA or gDNA that served as material.

The protocol was immunoSEQ multiplex PCR, while the TCRdb copy is restricted to in-frame clones and leaves out a portion. The table shows around 310,000 clones, with roughly 89% occurring only once. All enrollees were about 18 to 89 years old and from 24 US areas. Two negative PCRs, clearance, or symptom resolution had been documented for recovered Cohort 3 donors. This receptor was identified in a woman aged 25 to 45 who had recovered from COVID-19. Source material: PBMCs or T cells enriched from blood (not recorded which). The chain employs TRBV5-1 and TRBJ2-1, with D hard to call. CDR3 DNA sequence: TGCGCCAGCAGCTTGGTTGGCACCTACAATGAGCAGTTCTTC. Translated, it gives CASSLVGTYNEQFF. Full variable domain (remainder filled in from reference TRBV5-1 and TRBJ2-1): KAGVTQTPRYLIKTRGQQVTLSCSPISGHRSVSWYQQTPGQGLQFLFEYFSETQRNKGNFPGRFSGRQFSNSRSEMNVSTLELGDSALYLCASSLVGTYNEQFFGPGTRLTVL.